The count of the clone carrying this TCR beta chain is one. The data were produced by immunoSEQ multiplex PCR, yet TCRdb's version contains in-frame clones alone and is incomplete. Of 75,000 to 95,000 clones listed, around four fifths are singletons. The time point is: pretreatment peripheral blood. The sample is drawn from a study of PD-L1 blockade in urothelial cancer. Study context: Male patients with bladder-origin urothelial cancer numbered about nine tenths of the roughly 29. Blood was tested 3 weeks (second dose) and 6 weeks into treatment. A median roughly 150,000 T cells were found in blood samples. Previous chemotherapy exposure amounted to 0 to 3 regimens for patients.

J was trimmed by 4 bases and V by 5 bases; bases with no gene match: 17. The CDR3 sequence is 18 residues long. CDR1 and CDR2 from the germline V gene are LNHDA and SQIVND (reference sequence). This receptor was identified in a man in his forties with urothelial cancer. The material was PBMCs, obtained around atezolizumab (anti-PD-L1) treatment. The rearrangement joins TRBV19 to TRBJ1-2, with 9 positions matching TRBD1. This chain's CDR3 is CASSAAGTGQMATYGYTF. The CDR3 coding sequence is TGTGCCAGTAGTGCCGCCGGGACAGGGCAAATGGCAACCTATGGCTACACCTTC.